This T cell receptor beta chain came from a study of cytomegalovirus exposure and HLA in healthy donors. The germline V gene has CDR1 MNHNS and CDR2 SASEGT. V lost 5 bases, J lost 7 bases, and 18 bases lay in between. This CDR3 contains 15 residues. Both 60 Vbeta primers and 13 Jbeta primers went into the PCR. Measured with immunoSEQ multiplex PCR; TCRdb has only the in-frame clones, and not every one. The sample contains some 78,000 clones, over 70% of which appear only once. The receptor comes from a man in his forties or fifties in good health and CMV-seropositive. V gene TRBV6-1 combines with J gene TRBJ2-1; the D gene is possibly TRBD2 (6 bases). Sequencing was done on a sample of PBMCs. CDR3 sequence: CASSTRLGSLNEQFF. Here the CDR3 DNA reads TGTGCCAGCAGTACACGACTAGGTTCACTGAATGAGCAGTTCTTC.